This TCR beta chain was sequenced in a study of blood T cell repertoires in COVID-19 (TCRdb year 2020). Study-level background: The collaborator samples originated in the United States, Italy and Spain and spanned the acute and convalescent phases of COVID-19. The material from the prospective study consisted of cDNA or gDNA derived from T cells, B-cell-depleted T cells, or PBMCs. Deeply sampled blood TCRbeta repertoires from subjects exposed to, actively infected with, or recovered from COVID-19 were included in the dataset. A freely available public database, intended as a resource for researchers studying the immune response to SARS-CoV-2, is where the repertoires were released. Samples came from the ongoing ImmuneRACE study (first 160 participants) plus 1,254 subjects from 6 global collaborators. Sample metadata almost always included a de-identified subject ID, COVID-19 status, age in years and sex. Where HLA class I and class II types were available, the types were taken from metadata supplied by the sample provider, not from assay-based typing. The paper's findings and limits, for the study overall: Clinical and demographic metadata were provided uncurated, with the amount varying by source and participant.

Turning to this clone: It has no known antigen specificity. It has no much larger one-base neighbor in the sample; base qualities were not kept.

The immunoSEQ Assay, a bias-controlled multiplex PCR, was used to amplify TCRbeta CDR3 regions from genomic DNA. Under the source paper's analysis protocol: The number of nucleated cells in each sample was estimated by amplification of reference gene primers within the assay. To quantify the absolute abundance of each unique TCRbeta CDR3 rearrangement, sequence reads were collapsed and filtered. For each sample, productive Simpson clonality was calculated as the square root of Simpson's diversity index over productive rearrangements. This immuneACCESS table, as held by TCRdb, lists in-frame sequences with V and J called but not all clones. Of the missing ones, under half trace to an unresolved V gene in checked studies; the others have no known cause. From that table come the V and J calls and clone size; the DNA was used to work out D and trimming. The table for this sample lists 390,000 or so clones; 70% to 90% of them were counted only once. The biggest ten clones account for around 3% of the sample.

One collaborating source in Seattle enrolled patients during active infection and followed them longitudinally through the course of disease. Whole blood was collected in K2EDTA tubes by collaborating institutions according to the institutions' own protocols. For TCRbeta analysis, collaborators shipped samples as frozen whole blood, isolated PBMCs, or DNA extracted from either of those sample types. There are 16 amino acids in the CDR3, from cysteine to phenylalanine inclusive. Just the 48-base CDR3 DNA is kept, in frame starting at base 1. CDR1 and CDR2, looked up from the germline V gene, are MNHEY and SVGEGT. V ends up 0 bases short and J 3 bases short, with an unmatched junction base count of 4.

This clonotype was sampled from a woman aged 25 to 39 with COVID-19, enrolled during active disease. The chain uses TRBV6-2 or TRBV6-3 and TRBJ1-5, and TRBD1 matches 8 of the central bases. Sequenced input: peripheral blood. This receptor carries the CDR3 CASSYSTGADNQPQHF. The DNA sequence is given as TGTGCCAGCAGTTACTCGACAGGGGCTGACAATCAGCCCCAGCATTTT.